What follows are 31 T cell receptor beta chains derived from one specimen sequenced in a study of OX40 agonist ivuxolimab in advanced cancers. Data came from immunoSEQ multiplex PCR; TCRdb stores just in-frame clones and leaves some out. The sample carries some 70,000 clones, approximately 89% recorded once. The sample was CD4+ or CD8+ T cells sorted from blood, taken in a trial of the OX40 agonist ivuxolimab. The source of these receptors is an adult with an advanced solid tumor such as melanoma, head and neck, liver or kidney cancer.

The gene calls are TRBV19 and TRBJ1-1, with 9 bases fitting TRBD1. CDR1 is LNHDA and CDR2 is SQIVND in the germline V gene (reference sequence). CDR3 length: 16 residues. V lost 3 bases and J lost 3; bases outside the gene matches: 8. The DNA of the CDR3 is TGTGCCAGTAGTATTTTGAGTGGGACAGGGTACACTGAAGCTTTCTTT. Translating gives CASSILSGTGYTEAFF.

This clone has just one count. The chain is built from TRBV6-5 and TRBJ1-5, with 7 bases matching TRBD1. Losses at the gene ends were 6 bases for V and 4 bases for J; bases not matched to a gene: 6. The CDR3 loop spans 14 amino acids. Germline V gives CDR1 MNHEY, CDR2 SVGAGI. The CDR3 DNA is TGTGCCAGCAGCAACAACAGGGGAAATCAGCCCCAGCATTTT. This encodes CASSNNRGNQPQHF.

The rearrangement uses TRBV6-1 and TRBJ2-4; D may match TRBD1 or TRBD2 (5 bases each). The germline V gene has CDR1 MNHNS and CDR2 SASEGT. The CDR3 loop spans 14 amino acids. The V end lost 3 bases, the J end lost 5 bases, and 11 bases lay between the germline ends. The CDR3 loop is CASSDWDGQNIQYF. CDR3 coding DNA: TGTGCCAGCAGTGACTGGGACGGGCAAAACATTCAGTACTTC.

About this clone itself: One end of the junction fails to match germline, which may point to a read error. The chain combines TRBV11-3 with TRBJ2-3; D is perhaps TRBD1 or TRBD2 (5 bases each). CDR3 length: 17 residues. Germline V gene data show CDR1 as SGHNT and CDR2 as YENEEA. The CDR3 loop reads CASSLGVGADSTDTQYF. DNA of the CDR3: TGTGCCAGCAGTTTAGGGGTGGGAGCTGATAGCACAGATACGCAGTATTTT.

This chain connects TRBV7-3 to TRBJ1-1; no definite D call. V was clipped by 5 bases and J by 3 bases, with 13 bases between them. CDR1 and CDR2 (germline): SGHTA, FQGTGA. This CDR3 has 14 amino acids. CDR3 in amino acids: CASSAQYWDTEAFF. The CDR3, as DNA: TGTGCCAGCAGCGCTCAGTACTGGGACACTGAAGCTTTCTTT.

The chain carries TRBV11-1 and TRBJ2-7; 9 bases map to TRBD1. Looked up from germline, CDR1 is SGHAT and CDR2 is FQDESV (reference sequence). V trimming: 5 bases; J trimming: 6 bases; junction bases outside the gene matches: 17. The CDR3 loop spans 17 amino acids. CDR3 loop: CASSREQGAQLRGEQYF. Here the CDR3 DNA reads TGTGCCAGCAGCAGGGAACAGGGGGCGCAACTAAGGGGCGAGCAGTACTTC.

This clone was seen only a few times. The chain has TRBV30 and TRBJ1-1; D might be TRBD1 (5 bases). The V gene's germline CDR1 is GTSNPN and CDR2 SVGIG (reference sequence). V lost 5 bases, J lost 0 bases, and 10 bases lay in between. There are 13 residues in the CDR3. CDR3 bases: TGTGCCTGGGGCGGGGGGATGAACACTGAAGCTTTCTTT. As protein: CAWGGGMNTEAFF.

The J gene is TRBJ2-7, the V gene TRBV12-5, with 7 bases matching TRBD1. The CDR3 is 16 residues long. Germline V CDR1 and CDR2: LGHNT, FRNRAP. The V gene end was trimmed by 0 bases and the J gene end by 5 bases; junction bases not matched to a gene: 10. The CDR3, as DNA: TGTGCTAGTGGTTTGGTGACCAACAGGGGCGTTCACGAGCAGTACTTC. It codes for CASGLVTNRGVHEQYF.

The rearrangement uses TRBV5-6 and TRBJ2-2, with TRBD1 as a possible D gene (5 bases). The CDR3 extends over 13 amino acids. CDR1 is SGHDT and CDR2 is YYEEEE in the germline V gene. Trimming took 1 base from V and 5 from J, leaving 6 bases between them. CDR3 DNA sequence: TGTGCCAGCAGCTTGCAGGGAACCGGGGAGCTGTTTTTT. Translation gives CASSLQGTGELFF.

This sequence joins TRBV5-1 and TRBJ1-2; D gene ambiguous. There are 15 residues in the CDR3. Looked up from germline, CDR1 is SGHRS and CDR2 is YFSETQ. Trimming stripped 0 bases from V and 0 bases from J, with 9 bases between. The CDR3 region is CASSLGAVANYGYTF. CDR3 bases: TGCGCCAGCAGCTTGGGGGCAGTAGCTAACTATGGCTACACCTTC.

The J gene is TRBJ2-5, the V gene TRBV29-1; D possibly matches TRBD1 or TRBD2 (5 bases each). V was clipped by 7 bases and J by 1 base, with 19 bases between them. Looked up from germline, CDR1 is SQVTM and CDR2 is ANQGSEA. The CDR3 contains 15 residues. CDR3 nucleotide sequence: TGCAGCGCCACCAAGGGTGCTGGGGGCCAAGAGACCCAGTACTTC. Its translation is CSATKGAGGQETQYF.

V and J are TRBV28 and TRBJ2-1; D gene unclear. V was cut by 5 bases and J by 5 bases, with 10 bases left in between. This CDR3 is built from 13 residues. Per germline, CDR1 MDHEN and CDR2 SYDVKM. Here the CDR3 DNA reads TGTGCCAGCAGTCAAAATAACAACAATGAGCAGTTCTTC. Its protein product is CASSQNNNNEQFF.

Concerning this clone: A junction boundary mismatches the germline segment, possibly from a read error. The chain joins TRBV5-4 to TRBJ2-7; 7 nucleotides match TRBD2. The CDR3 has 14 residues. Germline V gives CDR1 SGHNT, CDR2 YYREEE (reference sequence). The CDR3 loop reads CASSQASGEYEQYF. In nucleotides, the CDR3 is TGCGCCAGCAGCCAAGCGAGCGGGGAATACGAGCAGTACTTC.

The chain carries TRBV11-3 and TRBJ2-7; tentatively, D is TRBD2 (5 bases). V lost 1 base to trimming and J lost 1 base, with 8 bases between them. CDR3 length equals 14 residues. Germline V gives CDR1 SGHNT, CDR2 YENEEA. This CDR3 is CASSLGGWSYEQYF. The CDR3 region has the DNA TGTGCCAGCAGCTTAGGCGGGTGGTCCTACGAGCAGTACTTC.

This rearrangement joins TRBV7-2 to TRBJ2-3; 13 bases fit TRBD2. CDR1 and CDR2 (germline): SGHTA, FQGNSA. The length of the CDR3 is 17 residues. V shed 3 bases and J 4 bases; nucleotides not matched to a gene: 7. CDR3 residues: CASSFTSGRALPDTQYF. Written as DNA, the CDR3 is TGTGCCAGCAGCTTTACTAGCGGGAGGGCCTTGCCAGATACGCAGTATTTT.

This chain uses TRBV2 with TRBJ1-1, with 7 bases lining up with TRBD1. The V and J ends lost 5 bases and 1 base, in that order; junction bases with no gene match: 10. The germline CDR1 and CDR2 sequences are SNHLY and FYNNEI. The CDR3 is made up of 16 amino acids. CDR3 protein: CASSPDRTPWNTEAFF. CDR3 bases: TGTGCCAGCAGTCCGGACAGGACACCCTGGAACACTGAAGCTTTCTTT.

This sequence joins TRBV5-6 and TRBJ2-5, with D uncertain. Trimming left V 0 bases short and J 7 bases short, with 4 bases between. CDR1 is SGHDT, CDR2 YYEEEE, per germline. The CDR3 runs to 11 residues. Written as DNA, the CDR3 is TGTGCCAGCAGCTTGGGAGGGACCCAGTACTTC. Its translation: CASSLGGTQYF.

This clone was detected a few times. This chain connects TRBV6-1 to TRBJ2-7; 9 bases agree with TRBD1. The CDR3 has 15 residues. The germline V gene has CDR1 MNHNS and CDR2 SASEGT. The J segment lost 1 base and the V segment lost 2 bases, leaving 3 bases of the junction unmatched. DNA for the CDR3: TGTGCCAGCAGTGAAAGCGGACAGGGGTCCTACGAGCAGTACTTC. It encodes CASSESGQGSYEQYF.

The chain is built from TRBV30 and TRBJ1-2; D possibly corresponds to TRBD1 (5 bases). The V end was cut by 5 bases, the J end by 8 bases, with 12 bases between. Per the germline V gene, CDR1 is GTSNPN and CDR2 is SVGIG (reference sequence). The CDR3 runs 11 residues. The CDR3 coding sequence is TGTGCCTGGGGGACCGGGCAAGGCTACACCTTC. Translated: CAWGTGQGYTF. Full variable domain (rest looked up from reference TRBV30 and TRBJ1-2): SQTIHQWPATLVQPVGSPLSLECTVEGTSNPNLYWYRQAAGRGLQLLFYSVGIGQISSEVPQNLSASRPQDRQFILSSKKLLLSDSGFYLCAWGTGQGYTFGSGTRLTVV.

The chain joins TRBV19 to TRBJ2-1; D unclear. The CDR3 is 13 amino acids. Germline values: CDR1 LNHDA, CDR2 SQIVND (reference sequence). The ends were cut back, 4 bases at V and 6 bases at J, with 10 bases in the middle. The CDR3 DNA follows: TGTGCCAGTAGTACCCGTGGGTTCAATGAGCAGTTCTTC. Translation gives CASSTRGFNEQFF.

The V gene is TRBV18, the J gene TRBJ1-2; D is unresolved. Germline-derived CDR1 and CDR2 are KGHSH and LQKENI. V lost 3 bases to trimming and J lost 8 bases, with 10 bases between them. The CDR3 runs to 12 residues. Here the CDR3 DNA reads TGTGCCAGCTCACCGACCAGTCCAGGCTACACCTTC. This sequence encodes CASSPTSPGYTF.

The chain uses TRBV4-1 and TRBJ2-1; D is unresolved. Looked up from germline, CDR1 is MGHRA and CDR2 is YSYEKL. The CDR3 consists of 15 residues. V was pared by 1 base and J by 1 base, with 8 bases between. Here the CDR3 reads CASSQVGRSYNEQFF. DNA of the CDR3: TGCGCCAGCAGCCAAGTTGGACGATCCTACAATGAGCAGTTCTTC.

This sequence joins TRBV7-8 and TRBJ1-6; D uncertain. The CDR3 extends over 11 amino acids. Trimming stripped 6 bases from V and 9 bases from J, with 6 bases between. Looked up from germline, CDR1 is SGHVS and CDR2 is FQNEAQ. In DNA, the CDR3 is TGTGCCAGCAGTCTGGGTTCACCCCTCCACTTT. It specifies CASSLGSPLHF.

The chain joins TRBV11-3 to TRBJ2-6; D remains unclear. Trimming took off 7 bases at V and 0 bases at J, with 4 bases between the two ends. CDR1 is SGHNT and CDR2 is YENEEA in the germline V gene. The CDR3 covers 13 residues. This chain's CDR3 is CASTDSGANVLTF. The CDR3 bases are TGTGCCAGCACCGACTCTGGGGCCAACGTCCTGACTTTC.

The CDR3 spells CASSLEQGHSSGNTIYF. The CDR3 DNA reads as TGTGCCAGCAGCTTAGAGCAGGGGCACAGCTCTGGAAACACCATATATTTT. The V gene is TRBV7-9, the J gene TRBJ1-3; weak D call: TRBD1 (6 bases). Trimming took 1 base from V and 0 from J, leaving 13 bases between them. Per the germline V gene, CDR1 is SEHNR and CDR2 is FQNEAQ (reference sequence). This CDR3 comprises 17 residues.

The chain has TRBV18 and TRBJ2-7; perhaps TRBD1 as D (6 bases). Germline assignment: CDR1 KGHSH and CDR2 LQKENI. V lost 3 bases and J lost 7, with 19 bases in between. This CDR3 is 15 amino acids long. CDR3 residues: CASSPQGLGAREQYF. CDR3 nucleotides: TGTGCCAGCTCACCCCAGGGTTTGGGGGCTCGTGAGCAGTACTTC.

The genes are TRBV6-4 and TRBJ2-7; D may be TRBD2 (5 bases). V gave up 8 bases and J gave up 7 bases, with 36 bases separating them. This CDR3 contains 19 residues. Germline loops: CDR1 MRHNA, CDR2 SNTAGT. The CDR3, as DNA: TGTGCCAGCTACTCTTGGCCACCTAGGCGGGTTCCCCCAGACCGGGAGCAGTACTTC. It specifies CASYSWPPRRVPPDREQYF.

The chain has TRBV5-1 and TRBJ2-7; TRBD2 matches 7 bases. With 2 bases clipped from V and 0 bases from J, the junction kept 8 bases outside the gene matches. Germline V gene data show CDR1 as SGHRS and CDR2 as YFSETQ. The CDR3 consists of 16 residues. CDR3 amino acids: CASSFQGGSGSYEQYF. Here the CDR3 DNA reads TGCGCCAGCAGCTTTCAGGGAGGGAGTGGCTCCTACGAGCAGTACTTC.

The CDR3 sequence: CASSLNGRGNTGELFF. CDR3 DNA: TGTGCCAGCAGCTTGAATGGCAGGGGGAACACCGGGGAGCTGTTTTTT. The rearrangement uses TRBV7-3 and TRBJ2-2; D is perhaps TRBD1 (6 bases). Per germline, CDR1 SGHTA and CDR2 FQGTGA. V was shortened by 3 bases and J by 1 base, with 12 bases between the two germline ends. The CDR3 is 16 amino acids.

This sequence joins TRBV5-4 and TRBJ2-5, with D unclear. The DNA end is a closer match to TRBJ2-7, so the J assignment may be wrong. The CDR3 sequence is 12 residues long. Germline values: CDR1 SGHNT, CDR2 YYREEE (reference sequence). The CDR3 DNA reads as TGTGCCAGCAGCTTGGTATCAAACGAGCAGTACTTC. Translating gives CASSLVSNEQYF.

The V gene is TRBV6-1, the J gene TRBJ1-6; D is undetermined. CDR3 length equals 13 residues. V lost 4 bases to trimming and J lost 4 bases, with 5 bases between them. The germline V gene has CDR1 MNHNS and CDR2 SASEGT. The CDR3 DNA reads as TGTGCCAGCAGTGTCAATTATAATTCACCCCTCCACTTT. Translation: CASSVNYNSPLHF.